One sample yielded the 32 T cell receptor beta chains listed below, sequenced in a study of tumor and adjacent non-tumor tissue in lung cancer. No cell sorting was done before RNA was extracted from the tissue. The normal lung tissue was taken more than 3 cm from the tumor edge. A modified ARM-PCR protocol with three rounds of nested PCR amplified TCRbeta. TCRdb analysed the multiplex PCR reads with MiXCR anew, one entry per CDR3 protein. The sample lists tens of thousands of distinct CDR3 sequences; approximately 59% were seen once. Input material: distant non-tumor lung tissue. The receptors here all came from a woman in her 40s with non-small cell lung cancer.

CDR3 in amino acids: CSALGQINTIYF. The CDR3 DNA follows: TGCAGTGCTCTCGGACAGATTAACACCATATATTTT. The chain couples TRBV20-1 to TRBJ1-3, with D perhaps matching TRBD1 (6 bases). The CDR3 is 12 residues long. V lost 5 bases, J lost 7 bases, and 12 bases lay in between. Germline V gene lookup returns CDR1 DFQATT and CDR2 SNEGSKA (reference sequence).

This clonotype was seen just once. At one end, the junction sequence differs from germline, possibly due to a read error. The chain couples TRBV4-1 to TRBJ2-3; D is ambiguous. This CDR3 comprises 14 residues. Germline CDR1 MGHRA, CDR2 YSYEKL. CDR3 sequence (DNA): TGCTCCAGCAGCCAAGAACGCACGTCAGATGCGCAGTATTTT. Its protein product is CSSSQERTSDAQYF.

With regard to this clonotype: Sequence at one end of the junction differs from germline and may be a read error. J is TRBJ2-1 and V is TRBV4-1; possibly TRBD2 for D (5 bases). Per germline, CDR1 MGHRA and CDR2 YSYEKL. This CDR3 comprises 18 residues. DNA of the CDR3: TGCGCCAGCAGCCAACCAGCCCTCGGGATAGGGTCGAATAATGAGCAGCTCTTC. Translated: CASSQPALGIGSNNEQLF.

Within the sample, this clonotype is medium-sized (0.01 to 0.1%). This rearrangement joins TRBV11-3 to TRBJ1-5; D is possibly TRBD1 (5 bases). Germline V gene data show CDR1 as SGHNT and CDR2 as YENEEA. The V gene lost 2 bases and the J gene lost 11 bases, with 22 bases spanning the gap. The length of the CDR3 is 16 residues. CDR3 DNA sequence: TGTGCCAGCAGCTTAATCTTAGGGGCAGGCGAATTGACCCAGCATTTT. This translates into CASSLILGAGELTQHF.

The chain couples TRBV6-5 to TRBJ1-3, with unresolved D. Trimming removed 7 bases from V and 1 base from J, with 17 bases in between. CDR1 MNHEY and CDR2 SVGAGI come from the germline V gene. This CDR3 has 16 residues. In nucleotides, the CDR3 is TGTGCCAGCAATGCGCGGGTCTTCCAATCTGGAAACACCATATATTTT. Protein: CASNARVFQSGNTIYF.

A note on this clonotype: The CDR3 ends on some other residue instead of the conserved phenylalanine or tryptophan, so this is likely a read error. This rearrangement joins TRBV5-6 to TRBJ2-7; 9 nucleotides agree with TRBD1. Germline V gene lookup returns CDR1 SGHDT and CDR2 YYEEEE. The length of the CDR3 is 19 residues. Unmatched junction bases numbered 16, after V lost 0 bases and J lost 3 bases. The CDR3 sequence: CASSLEVPGQGAPIYEQYL. The DNA of the CDR3 is TGTGCCAGCAGCTTGGAGGTCCCGGGACAGGGAGCGCCGATCTACGAGCAGTACCTC.

This clonotype was observed a few times. This may stem from a read error, because a much larger clone lies one nucleotide away. The chain couples TRBV12-3 or TRBV12-4 to TRBJ2-2; D possibly uses TRBD1 or TRBD2 (6 bases each). CDR3 length equals 17 residues. The CDR3: CVSSLRGGPLAVGELFF. DNA of the CDR3: TGTGTCAGCAGTTTACGTGGGGGGCCTCTAGCCGTCGGGGAGCTGTTTTTT.

The rearrangement uses TRBV28 and TRBJ2-7; D is uncertain. Looked up from germline, CDR1 is MDHEN and CDR2 is SYDVKM. V lost 6 bases and J lost 2, with 5 bases in between. This CDR3 region has 11 residues. The CDR3 nucleotides read TGTGCCAGCAGCCCCGCCTACGAGCAGTACTTC. It specifies CASSPAYEQYF.

This clonotype was seen only once. A junction end diverges from the germline sequence, so it may reflect a read error. The chain recombines TRBV11-2 with TRBJ2-5; perhaps TRBD2 as D (5 bases). CDR1 is SGHAT and CDR2 is FQNNGV in the germline V gene. CDR3 size: 13 residues. The CDR3 DNA sequence: TGTGGCAGCAGCTTGGGGAGACAAGAGACCCAGAACTTC. The encoded protein is CGSSLGRQETQNF.

On this clonotype: It may be a read error: a sequence one base away is much more abundant. The chain is built from TRBV6-1 and TRBJ2-3; TRBD2 aligns across 7 bases. There are 15 residues in the CDR3. CDR1 and CDR2 from the germline V gene are MNHNS and SASEGT. CDR3 sequence: CATVLHSGLADTHYF. The CDR3, as DNA: TGTGCCACCGTACTCCATAGCGGGCTAGCAGATACGCATTATTTT.

The sample holds many counts of this clonotype. This chain connects TRBV20-1 to TRBJ2-1; possibly TRBD2 for D (5 bases). V shed 6 bases and J shed 5 bases, with 17 bases lying between them. Germline V CDR1 and CDR2: DFQATT, SNEGSKA (reference sequence). The CDR3 runs to 14 residues. CDR3 bases: TGCAGTGCCGCCCCCTTTACAGCGGACAATGAGCAGTTCTTC. Its protein product is CSAAPFTADNEQFF.

With regard to this clonotype: One end of the junction varies from germline; a read error may be responsible. The J gene is TRBJ1-6, the V gene TRBV7-8, with D possibly matching TRBD1 (5 bases). CDR1 SGHVS and CDR2 FQNEAQ come from the germline V gene. This CDR3 spans 18 amino acids. The CDR3 loop is CASNLSGGVTALYSLLHF. In DNA, the CDR3 is TGTGCCAGCAACTTGAGCGGCGGGGTGACAGCCTTGTATTCACTCCTCCACTTT.

This clonotype has just one count. V is TRBV11-2 and J is TRBJ2-7; 9 bases match TRBD1. CDR3 length equals 15 residues. The ends lost 4 bases at V and 6 bases at J; junction bases unmatched: 10. Germline V gene sequence: CDR1 SGHAT, CDR2 FQNNGV. This chain's CDR3 is CASSSLQGAIFEQYF. The CDR3 coding sequence is TGTGCCAGCAGCTCACTACAGGGGGCGATATTCGAGCAGTACTTC. The full variable domain, rest sourced from reference TRBV11-2 and TRBJ2-7, is EAGVAQSPRYKIIEKRQSVAFWCNPISGHATLYWYQQILGQGPKLLIQFQNNGVVDDSQLPKDRFSAERLKGVDSTLKIQPAKLEDSAVYLCASSSLQGAIFEQYFGPGTRLTVT.

The rearrangement uses TRBV11-2 and TRBJ1-2, with a tentative D call TRBD1 (5 bases). The germline CDR1 and CDR2 sequences are SGHAT and FQNNGV. The CDR3 loop spans 13 amino acids. The CDR3: CISSSGGGYGYTF. CDR3 nucleotide sequence: TGTATCAGCAGTTCCGGGGGTGGTTATGGCTACACCTTC.

In its sample, this clonotype was seen many times. The chain employs TRBV20-1 and TRBJ1-5; 9 bases fit TRBD1. V was pared by 0 bases and J by 5 bases, with 2 bases of the junction left unmatched. Germline CDR1 reads DFQATT; CDR2 reads SNEGSKA (reference sequence). The CDR3 totals 14 residues. The CDR3 DNA reads as TGCAGTGCTAGAGAGGGGACAGGGTATCAGCCCCAGCATTTT. This translates into CSAREGTGYQPQHF.

In regard to this clonotype: One junction end disagrees with the germline gene, perhaps due to a read error. The chain carries TRBV6-5 and TRBJ1-1; D is unclear. This CDR3 region has 14 residues. The V gene's germline CDR1 is MNHEY and CDR2 SVGAGI. In nucleotides, the CDR3 is TGTGCCATCAGTAAAATGGGGAGGCAGGTTGAAGCTTTCTTT. It specifies CAISKMGRQVEAFF.

About this clonotype: A junction boundary mismatches the germline segment, possibly from a read error. This chain uses TRBV11-2 with TRBJ2-1; perhaps TRBD2 as D (6 bases). The CDR3 sequence is 19 residues long. In germline, CDR1 is SGHAT, CDR2 FQNNGV. The CDR3 DNA reads TGTGCCAGCAGCTTAGCTGGGGGGAATCGGAGCGTAGTTTACAATGAGCTGTTCTTC. Translated, it gives CASSLAGGNRSVVYNELFF.

As regards this clonotype: At one of its ends the junction is not consistent with the germline gene, which may arise from a read error. The chain combines TRBV11-2 with TRBJ2-2, with 11 bases aligning to TRBD2. Germline assignment: CDR1 SGHAT and CDR2 FQNNGV. This CDR3 has 18 residues. CDR3 sequence (DNA): TGTACCAGCAGACTTCTGGGTAGCGGGAGGGCCAACACCGGGGAGCTGTTTTTT. It yields the protein CTSRLLGSGRANTGELFF. Drawing the rest from reference TRBV11-2 and TRBJ2-2, the complete variable domain is EAGVAQSPRYKIIEKRQSVAFWCNPISGHATLYWYQQILGQGPKLLIQFQNNGVVDDSQLPKDRFSAERLKGVDSTLKIQPAKLEDSAVYLCTSRLLGSGRANTGELFFGEGSRLTVL.

With regard to this clonotype: One base away lies a much larger clone, so this may be a sequencing read error. The rearrangement uses TRBV4-1 and TRBJ1-2, with D possibly TRBD1 on 5 matching bases. The CDR3 has 15 amino acids. V shed 6 bases and J shed 0 bases, with 14 bases lying between them. Per germline, CDR1 MGHRA and CDR2 YSYEKL. The chain's CDR3 is CASRQVGVANYGYTF. CDR3 coding DNA: TGCGCCAGCAGACAGGTGGGGGTAGCTAACTATGGCTACACCTTC.

This clonotype has a handful of counts. This CDR3 is missing its conserved last phenylalanine or tryptophan, likely due to a read error. The chain recombines TRBV11-2 with TRBJ2-7, with 8 bases lining up with TRBD2. Germline V gives CDR1 SGHAT, CDR2 FQNNGV. This CDR3 contains 18 residues. After removal of 7 bases from V and 0 bases from J, the junction contained 17 bases not matched to a gene. CDR3 amino acids: CASTPTGGGFTSSYEQYL. CDR3 coding DNA: TGTGCCAGCACCCCGACTGGCGGGGGGTTCACTTCCTCCTACGAGCAGTACCTC.

In this sample, this clonotype turned up a few times. A read error is possible here, since a much larger clone lies one base away. This chain connects TRBV6-6 to TRBJ2-7; 7 bases line up with TRBD2. The CDR3 contains 17 residues. Germline V gives CDR1 MNHNY, CDR2 SVGAGI (reference sequence). CDR3 sequence: CASSQRWSGGTSYEQHF. The CDR3 DNA reads TGTGCCAGCTCCCAACGGTGGTCCGGGGGGACCTCCTACGAGCAGCACTTC.

The chain carries TRBV30 and TRBJ2-7; 10 positions match TRBD1. V lost 1 base and J lost 2; bases outside the gene matches: 5. The CDR3 is 15 amino acids. Looked up from germline, CDR1 is GTSNPN and CDR2 is SVGIG (reference sequence). The CDR3 protein is CAWSEKGQGPYEQYF. The CDR3 DNA sequence: TGTGCCTGGAGTGAGAAGGGACAGGGGCCCTACGAGCAGTACTTC.

This rearrangement joins TRBV14 to TRBJ1-1; the D is unclear. V lost 3 bases and J 4 bases, leaving 21 bases between the germline ends. Germline CDR1 reads SGHDN; CDR2 reads FVKESK. This CDR3 has 17 residues. The CDR3 sequence is CASSHDKWAEITTEAFF. CDR3 bases: TGTGCCAGCAGCCATGATAAGTGGGCAGAGATCACCACTGAAGCTTTCTTT.

The chain uses TRBV6-6 and TRBJ1-2; TRBD1 agrees at 9 bases. Per the germline V gene, CDR1 is MNHNY and CDR2 is SVGAGI (reference sequence). The CDR3 length is 15 residues. The CDR3 DNA is TGTGATAGCAACCTCCGGGACAGGGACTTAGGGGGCTACACCTTC. Protein product: CDSNLRDRDLGGYTF.

This clonotype appeared a single time. The final CDR3 position lacks the conserved phenylalanine or tryptophan, pointing to a likely read error. The DNA is left out, because the CDR3 cannot be placed on it with certainty; the CDR3 is given as TCRdb lists it. This sequence joins TRBV11-2 and TRBJ2-6. CDR1 is SGHAT and CDR2 is FQNNGV in the germline V gene. The CDR3 has 16 amino acids, counting both end residues. This CDR3 reads CASSWSDLSGANVLAS.

For this clonotype: One junction end does not reproduce the germline sequence, and a read error may be involved. V usage is TRBV10-3 and J usage is TRBJ1-5; D not resolved. The germline CDR1 and CDR2 sequences are ENHRY and SYGVKD. This CDR3 contains 15 residues. CDR3 bases: TGTGCCACCGCAAGAGGTGCGGACGCCAATCAACCCCAGCATTTT. Its translation: CATARGADANQPQHF.

The sample holds many counts of this clonotype. The rearrangement links TRBV28 to TRBJ2-2; no firm D call. The CDR3 spans 13 residues. In germline, CDR1 is MDHEN, CDR2 SYDVKM. Trimming shortened V by 7 bases and J by 5 bases, and 11 bases separated the two germline ends. CDR3 bases: TGTGCCAGCAACGGCAGGCGGACCGGGGAGCTGTTTTTT. Translated, it gives CASNGRRTGELFF.

In the case of this clonotype: One end of the junction varies from germline; a read error may be responsible. CDR3 nucleotides: TGTGCCAGCAGTCATAACCAATATGGCAATCAGCCCGAGCATTTT. Protein: CASSHNQYGNQPEHF. The gene calls are TRBV6-5 and TRBJ1-5; D ambiguous. Germline loops: CDR1 MNHEY, CDR2 SVGAGI. This CDR3 has 15 residues.

To note about this clonotype: Given a much more abundant clone one base away, this may be a read error. V gene TRBV28 combines with J gene TRBJ2-1; 9 bases line up with TRBD2. The CDR3 spans 15 residues. Germline V lookup: CDR1 MDHEN, CDR2 SYDVKM. V was clipped by 5 bases and J by 2 bases; unmatched bases: 4. The CDR3 loop is CASSSGGRTYNEQFF. The CDR3 DNA follows: TGTGCCAGCAGTAGCGGGGGGCGCACCTACAATGAGCAGTTCTTC. Using reference TRBV28 and TRBJ2-1 for the parts outside the CDR3, the full variable domain is DVKVTQSSRYLVKRTGEKVFLECVQDMDHENMFWYRQDPGLGLRLIYFSYDVKMKEKGDIPEGYSVSREKKERFSLILESASTNQTSMYLCASSSGGRTYNEQFFGPGTRLTVL.

This chain links TRBV29-1 with TRBJ2-3, with 8 positions matching TRBD1. The CDR3 consists of 13 residues. Losses at the gene ends were 6 bases for V and 0 bases for J; bases not matched to a gene: 2. Germline V gene lookup returns CDR1 SQVTM and CDR2 ANQGSEA. This CDR3 is CSVRQGSTDTQYF. CDR3 DNA: TGCAGCGTGAGACAGGGGAGCACAGATACGCAGTATTTT.

As for this clonotype: One end of the junction fails to match germline, which may point to a read error. The chain has TRBV20-1 and TRBJ2-3; the D call may be TRBD1 or TRBD2 (5 bases each). This CDR3 is 15 amino acids long. CDR1 and CDR2 (germline): DFQATT, SNEGSKA (reference sequence). In DNA, the CDR3 is TGCAGTGCTAGAGATCCAACGGGACCCACAGATATGCAGTATTTT. Protein: CSARDPTGPTDMQYF.

About this clonotype: Lacking the conserved final phenylalanine or tryptophan, this CDR3 likely reflects a read error. The chain employs TRBV6-1 and TRBJ2-7; D assignment may be TRBD1 or TRBD2 (7 bases each). The CDR3 has 13 amino acids. Germline V gene data show CDR1 as MNHNS and CDR2 as SASEGT. CDR3 amino acids: CASGQTGSYEQYL. The CDR3 region has the DNA TGTGCTAGCGGGCAGACAGGGTCTTACGAGCAGTACTTA.